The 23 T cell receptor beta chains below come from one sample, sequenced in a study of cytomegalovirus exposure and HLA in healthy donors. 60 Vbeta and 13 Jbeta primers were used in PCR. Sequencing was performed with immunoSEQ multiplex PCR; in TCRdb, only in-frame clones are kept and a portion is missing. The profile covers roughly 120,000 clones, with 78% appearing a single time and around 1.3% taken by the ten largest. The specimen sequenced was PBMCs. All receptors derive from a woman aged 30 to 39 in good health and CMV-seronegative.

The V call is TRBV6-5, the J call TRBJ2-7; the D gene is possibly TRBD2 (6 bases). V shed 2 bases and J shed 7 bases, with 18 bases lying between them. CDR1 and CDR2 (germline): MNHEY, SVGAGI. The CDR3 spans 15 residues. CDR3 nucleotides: TGTGCCAGCAGTTACAACCGGGACCTTGGGGGGGAGCAGTACTTC. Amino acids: CASSYNRDLGGEQYF.

This CDR3 is CASSPGQEIYGYTF. The CDR3 nucleotides are TGTGCCAGCAGCCCTGGACAGGAAATCTATGGCTACACCTTC. The rearrangement links TRBV5-4 to TRBJ1-2; TRBD1 matches at 7 bases. This CDR3 is 14 amino acids long. J gave up 4 bases and V 4 bases, and 7 bases lay outside the gene matches. CDR1 is SGHNT, CDR2 YYREEE, per germline (reference sequence).

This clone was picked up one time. In DNA form, the CDR3 reads TGTGCCAGCAGCAAAACAGGGGCAGCTAATGAAAAACTGTTTTTT. This codes for CASSKTGAANEKLFF. V usage is TRBV28 and J usage is TRBJ1-4; 7 bases fit TRBD1. Unmatched junction bases numbered 7, after V lost 6 bases and J lost 3 bases. Per the germline V gene, CDR1 is MDHEN and CDR2 is SYDVKM. The CDR3 spans 15 residues.

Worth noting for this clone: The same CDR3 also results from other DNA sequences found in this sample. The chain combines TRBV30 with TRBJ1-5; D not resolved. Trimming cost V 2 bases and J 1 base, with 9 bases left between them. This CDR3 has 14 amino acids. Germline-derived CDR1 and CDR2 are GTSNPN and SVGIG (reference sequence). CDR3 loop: CAWSSGLSNQPQHF. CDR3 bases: TGTGCCTGGAGTTCTGGGCTCAGCAATCAGCCCCAGCATTTT.

CDR3 DNA sequence: TGCGCCAGCAGCCCAGCCCTTCCGGGACAGCGCCGCGAGCAGTACTTC. Its translation: CASSPALPGQRREQYF. The V and J genes are TRBV5-1 and TRBJ2-7, with 7 bases that match TRBD1. The CDR3 runs to 16 residues. CDR1 is SGHRS, CDR2 YFSETQ, per germline. V was clipped by 4 bases and J by 6 bases; unmatched bases: 16.

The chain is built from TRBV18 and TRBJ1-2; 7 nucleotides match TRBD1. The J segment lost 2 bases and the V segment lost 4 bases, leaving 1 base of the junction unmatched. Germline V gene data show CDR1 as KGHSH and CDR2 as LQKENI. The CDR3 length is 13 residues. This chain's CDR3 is CASSQGANYGYTF. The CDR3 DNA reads TGTGCCAGCTCACAGGGGGCCAACTATGGCTACACCTTC.

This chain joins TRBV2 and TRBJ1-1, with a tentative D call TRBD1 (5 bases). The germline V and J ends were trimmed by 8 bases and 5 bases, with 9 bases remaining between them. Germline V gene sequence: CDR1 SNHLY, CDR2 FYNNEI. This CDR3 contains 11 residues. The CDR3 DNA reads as TGTGCCAGCCCTAGGGGAACTGAAGCTTTCTTT. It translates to CASPRGTEAFF.

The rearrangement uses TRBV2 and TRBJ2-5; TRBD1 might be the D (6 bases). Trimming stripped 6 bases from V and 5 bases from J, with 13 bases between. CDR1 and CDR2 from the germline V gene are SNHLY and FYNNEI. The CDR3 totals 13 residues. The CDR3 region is CASSVQGWETQYF. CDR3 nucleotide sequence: TGTGCCAGCAGCGTACAGGGCTGGGAGACCCAGTACTTC. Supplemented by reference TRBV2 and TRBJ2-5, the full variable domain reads EPEVTQTPSHQVTQMGQEVILRCVPISNHLYFYWYRQILGQKVEFLVSFYNNEISEKSEIFDDQFSVERPDGSNFTLKIRSTKLEDSAMYFCASSVQGWETQYFGPGTRLLVL.

The CDR3 sequence is CASSVTSGRGSYEQYF. For the CDR3, the DNA is TGTGCCAGCAGCGTCACTAGCGGGAGAGGGTCTTACGAGCAGTACTTC. The V gene is TRBV7-2, the J gene TRBJ2-7; 11 bases agree with TRBD2. The CDR3 has 16 residues. Per the germline V gene, CDR1 is SGHTA and CDR2 is FQGNSA. V lost 5 bases, J lost 4 bases, and 10 bases stayed unmatched.

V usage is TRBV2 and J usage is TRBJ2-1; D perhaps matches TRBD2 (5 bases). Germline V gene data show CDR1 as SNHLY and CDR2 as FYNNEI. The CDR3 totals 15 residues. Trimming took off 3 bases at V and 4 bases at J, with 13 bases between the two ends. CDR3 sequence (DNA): TGTGCCAGCAGTGAGTTAGCCGGACTGTACAATGAGCAGTTCTTC. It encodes CASSELAGLYNEQFF.

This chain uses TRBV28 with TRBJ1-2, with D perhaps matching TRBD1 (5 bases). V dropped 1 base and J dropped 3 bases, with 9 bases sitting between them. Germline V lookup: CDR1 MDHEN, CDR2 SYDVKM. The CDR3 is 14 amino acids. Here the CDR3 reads CASSLSVRDYGYTF. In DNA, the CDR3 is TGTGCCAGCAGTTTATCGGTCAGGGACTATGGCTACACCTTC.

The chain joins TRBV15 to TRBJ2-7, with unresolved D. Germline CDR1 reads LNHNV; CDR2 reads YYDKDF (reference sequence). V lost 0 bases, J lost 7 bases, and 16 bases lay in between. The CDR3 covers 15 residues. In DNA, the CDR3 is TGTGCCACCAGCAGAGAAAACTCCCGACATAATGAGCAGTACTTC. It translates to CATSRENSRHNEQYF.

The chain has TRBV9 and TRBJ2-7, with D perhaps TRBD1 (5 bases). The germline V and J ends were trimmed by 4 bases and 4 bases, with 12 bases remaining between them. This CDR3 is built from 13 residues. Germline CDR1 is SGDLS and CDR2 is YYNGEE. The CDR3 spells CASSPGLIYEQYF. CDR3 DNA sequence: TGTGCCAGCAGCCCAGGGCTCATTTACGAGCAGTACTTC.

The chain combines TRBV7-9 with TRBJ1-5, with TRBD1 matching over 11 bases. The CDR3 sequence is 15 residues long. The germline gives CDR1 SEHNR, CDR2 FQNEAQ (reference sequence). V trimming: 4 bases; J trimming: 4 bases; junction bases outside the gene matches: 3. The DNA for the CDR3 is TGTGCCAGCAGCTGGGGGACAGGGGGGAATCAGCCCCAGCATTTT. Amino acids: CASSWGTGGNQPQHF.

The CDR3 spells CASSVGGGYGYTF. CDR3 DNA: TGCGCCAGCAGCGTAGGGGGCGGGTATGGCTACACCTTC. The chain has TRBV5-1 and TRBJ1-2; 7 bases are a match to TRBD1. Germline loops: CDR1 SGHRS, CDR2 YFSETQ. V trimming: 4 bases; J trimming: 5 bases; junction bases outside the gene matches: 5. The CDR3 is made up of 13 amino acids.

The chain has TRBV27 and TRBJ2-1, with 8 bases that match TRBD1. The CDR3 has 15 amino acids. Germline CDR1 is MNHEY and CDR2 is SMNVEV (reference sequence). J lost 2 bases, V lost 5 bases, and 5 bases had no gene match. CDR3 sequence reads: CASSLDRGAYNEQFF. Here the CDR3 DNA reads TGTGCCAGCAGTCTTGACAGGGGAGCCTACAATGAGCAGTTCTTC.

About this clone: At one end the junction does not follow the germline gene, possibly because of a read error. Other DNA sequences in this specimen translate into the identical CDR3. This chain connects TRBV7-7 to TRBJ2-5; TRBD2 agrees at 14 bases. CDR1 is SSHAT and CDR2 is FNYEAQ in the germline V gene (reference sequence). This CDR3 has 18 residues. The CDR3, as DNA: TGTGCTAGCAGCCCGGGACTAGCGGGAGCCAGGGGGCAAGAGACCCAGTACTTC. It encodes CASSPGLAGARGQETQYF. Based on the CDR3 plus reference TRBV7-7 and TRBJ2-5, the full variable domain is GAGVSQSPRYKVTKRGQDVTLRCDPISSHATLYWYQQALGQGPEFLTYFNYEAQPDKSGLPSDRFSAERPEGSISTLTIQRTEQRDSAMYRCASSPGLAGARGQETQYFGPGTRLLVL.

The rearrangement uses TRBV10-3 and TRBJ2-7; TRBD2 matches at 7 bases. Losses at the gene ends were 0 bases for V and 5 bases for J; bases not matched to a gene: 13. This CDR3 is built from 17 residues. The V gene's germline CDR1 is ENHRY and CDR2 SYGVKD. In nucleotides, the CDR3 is TGTGCCATCAGTGAGTCCCAGCTAGCGGAGTCGGGGCACGAGCAGTACTTC. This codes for CAISESQLAESGHEQYF.

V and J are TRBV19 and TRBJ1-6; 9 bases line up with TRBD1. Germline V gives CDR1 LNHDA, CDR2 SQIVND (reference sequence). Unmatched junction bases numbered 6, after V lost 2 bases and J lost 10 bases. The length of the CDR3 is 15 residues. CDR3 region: CASSIFGTGRSPLHF. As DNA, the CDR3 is TGTGCCAGTAGTATATTCGGGACAGGGAGGTCACCCCTCCACTTT. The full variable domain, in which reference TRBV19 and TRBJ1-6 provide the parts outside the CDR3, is DGGITQSPKYLFRKEGQNVTLSCEQNLNHDAMYWYRQDPGQGLRLIYYSQIVNDFQKGDIAEGYSVSREKKESFPLTVTSAQKNPTAFYLCASSIFGTGRSPLHFGNGTRLTVT.

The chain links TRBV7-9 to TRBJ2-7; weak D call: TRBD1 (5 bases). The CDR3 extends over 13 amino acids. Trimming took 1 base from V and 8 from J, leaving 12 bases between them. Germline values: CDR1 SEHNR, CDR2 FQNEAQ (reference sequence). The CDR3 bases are TGTGCCAGCAGCTTAGTGGAGTGGGGCCAGCAGTACTTC. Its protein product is CASSLVEWGQQYF.

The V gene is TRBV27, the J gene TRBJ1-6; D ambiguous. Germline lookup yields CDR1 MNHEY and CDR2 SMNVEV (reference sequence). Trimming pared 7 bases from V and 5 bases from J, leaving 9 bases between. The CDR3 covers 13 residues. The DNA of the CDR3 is TGTGCCAGCACCCGCGCACATAATTCACCCCTCCACTTT. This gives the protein CASTRAHNSPLHF.

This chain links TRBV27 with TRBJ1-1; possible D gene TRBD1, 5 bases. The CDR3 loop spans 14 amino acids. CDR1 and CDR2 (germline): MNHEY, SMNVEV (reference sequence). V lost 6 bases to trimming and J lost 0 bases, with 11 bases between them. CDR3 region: CASSRRVLNTEAFF. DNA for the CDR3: TGTGCCAGCAGCCGCAGGGTGTTGAACACTGAAGCTTTCTTT.

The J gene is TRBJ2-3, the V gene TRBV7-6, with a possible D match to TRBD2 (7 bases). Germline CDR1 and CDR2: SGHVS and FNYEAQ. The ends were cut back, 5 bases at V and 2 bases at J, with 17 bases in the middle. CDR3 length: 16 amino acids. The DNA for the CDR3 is TGTGCCAGCAGCCTAGGGGGGGGACGGAACACAGATACGCAGTATTTT. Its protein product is CASSLGGGRNTDTQYF.